These 15 T cell receptor beta chains came from one sample sequenced in a study of T cell responses to AZD1222 COVID-19 vaccine. Some clones are missing from TCRdb's copy, which holds only in-frame ones; the method was immunoSEQ multiplex PCR. There are about 100,000 clones in the sample; approximately 91% occur only once, and 1.5% to 2% lies in the top ten. The specimen was peripheral blood, collected on day 0 of AZD1222 vaccination. The receptors originated from an adult in good health.

This clone was seen more than once but under ten times. The chain combines TRBV4-1 with TRBJ2-7, with D possibly being TRBD2 (5 bases). V dropped 4 bases and J dropped 6 bases, with 16 bases sitting between them. CDR3 length: 14 amino acids. Germline assignment: CDR1 MGHRA and CDR2 YSYEKL. The DNA for the CDR3 is TGCGCCAGCAGCCCCGGTACTAGTGAACGCGAGCAGTACTTC. Protein sequence: CASSPGTSEREQYF.

The chain has TRBV2 and TRBJ1-1; TRBD1 is a possible D gene (6 bases). The CDR3 spans 13 residues. The germline V gene encodes CDR1 SNHLY and CDR2 FYNNEI. Trimming cost V 8 bases and J 5 bases, with 15 bases left between them. This CDR3 is CASGEQGQTEAFF. The CDR3 DNA reads TGTGCCAGCGGGGAACAGGGTCAAACTGAAGCTTTCTTT.

The gene calls are TRBV6-2 or TRBV6-3 and TRBJ2-3; D unclear. With 6 bases removed from V and 2 bases from J, the gap between germline ends came to 18 bases. Germline values: CDR1 MNHEY, CDR2 SVGEGT. CDR3 length: 16 residues. The CDR3, as DNA: TGTGCCAGCAGCCCTGGTTTACAAGCTACCACAGATACGCAGTATTTT. It translates to CASSPGLQATTDTQYF.

The J gene is TRBJ2-3, the V gene TRBV18; possible D gene TRBD2, 7 bases. The CDR3 is 16 residues long. V lost 0 bases, J lost 4 bases, and 14 bases lay in between. Germline V gene lookup returns CDR1 KGHSH and CDR2 LQKENI. The CDR3 coding sequence is TGTGCCAGCTCACCACCGGGGGCGGGAGTACCAGATACGCAGTATTTT. Translated, it gives CASSPPGAGVPDTQYF.

The chain employs TRBV5-1 and TRBJ1-1, with D possibly being TRBD1 (5 bases). There are 14 residues in the CDR3. The V gene lost 3 bases and the J gene lost 1 base, with 10 bases spanning the gap. The germline V gene encodes CDR1 SGHRS and CDR2 YFSETQ. CDR3 DNA: TGCGCCAGCAGCTCGCCCGGGGGGAACACTGAAGCTTTCTTT. Translating it yields CASSSPGGNTEAFF.

This chain connects TRBV7-8 to TRBJ1-1; D not resolved. The CDR3 covers 14 residues. Trimming removed 4 bases from V and 1 base from J, with 10 bases in between. Germline values: CDR1 SGHVS, CDR2 FQNEAQ. CDR3 protein: CASSYLAENTEAFF. CDR3 DNA: TGTGCCAGCAGCTATTTGGCGGAGAACACTGAAGCTTTCTTT.

The chain joins TRBV27 to TRBJ2-2; the D call may be TRBD1 or TRBD2 (5 bases each). Germline assignment: CDR1 MNHEY and CDR2 SMNVEV (reference sequence). V lost 3 bases and J lost 7, with 24 bases in between. The CDR3 covers 18 residues. CDR3 nucleotides: TGTGCCAGCAGTTTTGGGAGACCCTTCGGGGACCGGGTCGGGGAGCTGTTTTTT. Protein: CASSFGRPFGDRVGELFF.

This chain joins TRBV28 and TRBJ2-7; the D is unclear. The V and J ends lost 3 bases and 1 base respectively, with 10 bases between them. CDR3 length: 14 amino acids. Germline CDR1 reads MDHEN; CDR2 reads SYDVKM. The CDR3 region has the DNA TGTGCCAGCAGTTTCCCCACATCGTCCTACGAGCAGTACTTC. This encodes CASSFPTSSYEQYF.

The chain combines TRBV10-2 with TRBJ2-3; TRBD2 matches 13 bases. The germline gives CDR1 WSHSY, CDR2 SAAADI. The CDR3 contains 13 residues. V dropped 11 bases and J dropped 6; count of bases not matched to a gene: 5. CDR3 protein: CAGGLAGADTQYF. CDR3 nucleotides: TGCGCCGGCGGACTAGCGGGAGCGGATACGCAGTATTTT.

The chain carries TRBV19 and TRBJ1-1; a weak D match, TRBD1 (5 bases). Germline V gene lookup returns CDR1 LNHDA and CDR2 SQIVND (reference sequence). The V end lost 8 bases, the J end lost 5 bases, and 18 bases lay between the germline ends. The CDR3 is 14 amino acids. The CDR3 is CASGLSIRGTEAFF. The DNA of the CDR3 is TGTGCCAGTGGCTTAAGCATCCGGGGGACTGAAGCTTTCTTT.

V is TRBV4-2 and J is TRBJ2-7; D uncertain. Trimming pared 1 base from V and 4 bases from J, leaving 8 bases between. CDR3 length equals 13 residues. Per germline, CDR1 LGHNA and CDR2 YNFKEQ. The CDR3 nucleotides read TGTGCCAGCAGCCAAGTGGGAAGGTACGAGCAGTACTTC. Amino acids: CASSQVGRYEQYF.

DNA for the CDR3: TGTGCCAGCAGTTTTGGCAGGGGGCGCTACACTGAAGCTTTCTTT. It encodes CASSFGRGRYTEAFF. The V and J genes are TRBV27 and TRBJ1-1, with 8 bases matching TRBD1. The CDR3 spans 15 residues. Trimming removed 3 bases from V and 3 bases from J; junction bases left unmatched: 6. Per the germline V gene, CDR1 is MNHEY and CDR2 is SMNVEV (reference sequence).

The CDR3 DNA follows: TGTGCCAGCAGCCAAGATGACCTCGGTCAGCCCCAGCATTTT. As protein: CASSQDDLGQPQHF. This chain uses TRBV4-2 with TRBJ1-5; D remains unclear. Germline values: CDR1 LGHNA, CDR2 YNFKEQ. The CDR3 loop spans 14 amino acids. V was trimmed by 0 bases and J by 6 bases, leaving 9 bases between them.

CDR3 bases: TGTGCCAGCAGTCGTGCCCCTTCAGGGGAAACTGAAGCTTTCTTT. Translation gives CASSRAPSGETEAFF. The genes are TRBV7-6 and TRBJ1-1, with D maybe TRBD1 (6 bases). Germline V lookup: CDR1 SGHVS, CDR2 FNYEAQ. V dropped 6 bases and J dropped 5 bases, with 19 bases sitting between them. This CDR3 is built from 15 residues.

V and J are TRBV11-3 and TRBJ2-2; TRBD2 agrees at 11 bases. The CDR3 spans 15 residues. V gave up 4 bases and J gave up 4 bases; unmatched junction bases: 2. Germline values: CDR1 SGHNT, CDR2 YENEEA. The chain's CDR3 is CASSSSGRSTGELFF. CDR3 DNA sequence: TGTGCCAGCAGCTCTAGCGGGAGGAGCACCGGGGAGCTGTTTTTT.